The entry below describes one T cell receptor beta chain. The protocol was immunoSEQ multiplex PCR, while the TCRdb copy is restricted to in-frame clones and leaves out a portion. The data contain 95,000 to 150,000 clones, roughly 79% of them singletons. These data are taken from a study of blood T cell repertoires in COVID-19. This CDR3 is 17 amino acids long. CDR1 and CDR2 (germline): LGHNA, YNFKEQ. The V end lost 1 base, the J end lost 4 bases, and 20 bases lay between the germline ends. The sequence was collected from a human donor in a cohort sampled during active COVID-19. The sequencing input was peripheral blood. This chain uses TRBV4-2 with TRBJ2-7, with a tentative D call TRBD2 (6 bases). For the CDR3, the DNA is TGTGCCAGCAGCCAAGCCCCGGGGGAAATTACCTTTTACGAGCAGTACTTC. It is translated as CASSQAPGEITFYEQYF.